This T cell receptor beta chain comes out of a study of PD-1 blockade in mismatch repair-deficient tumors. Whole-study context: All were previously treated, progressing patients with over 9 mismatch repair-deficient cancer types.

All patients were mismatch repair deficient, assessed by either PCR or immunohistochemistry. The repertoire was sequenced with immunoSEQ multiplex PCR; TCRdb's copy has only in-frame clones and lacks some. The sample includes 30,000 to 45,000 clones, approximately 85% of them seen just once. This clone was seen only once. The antigen remains undetermined. Broader study findings: Tumor-resident clones, often absent from pretreatment blood, expanded after pembrolizumab and then contracted.

With 4 bases removed from V and 1 base from J, the gap between germline ends came to 11 bases. The V gene's germline CDR1 is SGHKS and CDR2 YYEKEE (reference sequence). This CDR3 comprises 14 residues. The genes are TRBV5-5 and TRBJ1-1; tentative D call: TRBD1 (6 bases). The sequence was obtained from an adult with mismatch repair-deficient cancer. Source: peripheral blood, taken around 76 weeks after starting pembrolizumab. CDR3 amino acids: CASSSRTANTEAFF. In nucleotides, the CDR3 is TGTGCCAGCAGCAGTCGGACAGCGAACACTGAAGCTTTCTTT.